The 11 T cell receptor beta chains reported below all come from one sample, sequenced in a study of T-cell memory formation after mild COVID-19. TCRdb reanalysed the 5' RACE reads using MiXCR and keeps one entry per CDR3 protein. The sample consists of some 340,000 distinct CDR3 sequences, 10% to 15% of them appearing once. The sequenced material came from PBMCs or a T cell subset sorted from them (not recorded which). These TCRs come from a young man who had mild COVID-19 (a few samples of this study predate the infection). Cell type and time point are not known.

On this clonotype: A much larger clone is a single base away; this may be a read error. The rearrangement uses TRBV6-5 and TRBJ1-1; D gene unclear. The CDR3 runs to 15 residues. Germline CDR1 is MNHEY and CDR2 is SVGAGI. DNA for the CDR3: TGTGCCAGCAGTTACTCGAGGCGGCCGAACAATGAAGCTTTCTTT. It is translated as CASSYSRRPNNEAFF.

The sample holds many counts of this clonotype. The chain employs TRBV20-1 and TRBJ1-1; 9 positions match TRBD1. This CDR3 region has 12 residues. The V gene end was trimmed by 6 bases and the J gene end by 5 bases; junction bases not matched to a gene: 4. Germline CDR1 reads DFQATT; CDR2 reads SNEGSKA (reference sequence). The CDR3 reads CSARQGGTEAFF. In nucleotides, the CDR3 is TGCAGTGCACGACAGGGGGGAACTGAAGCTTTCTTT.

This clonotype appeared a few times. The chain uses TRBV10-3 and TRBJ2-1; TRBD2 might be the D (6 bases). Germline loops: CDR1 ENHRY, CDR2 SYGVKD. Trimming removed 2 bases from V and 6 bases from J, with 11 bases in between. CDR3 length: 14 amino acids. CDR3 region: CAISEAGLLNEQFF. The DNA for the CDR3 is TGTGCCATCAGTGAGGCGGGGCTCCTCAATGAGCAGTTCTTC.

The sample holds a few counts of this clonotype. The V call is TRBV18, the J call TRBJ2-5; D call uncertain. The CDR3 covers 15 residues. V lost 2 bases and J 2 bases, leaving 12 bases between the germline ends. The germline V gene has CDR1 KGHSH and CDR2 LQKENI. CDR3: CASSPAVRFQETQYF. The CDR3 region has the DNA TGTGCCAGCTCACCAGCAGTACGCTTTCAAGAGACCCAGTACTTC.

This sequence joins TRBV4-3 and TRBJ2-3; either TRBD1 or TRBD2 may supply D (5 bases each). The CDR3 length is 17 residues. Between the trimmed V and J ends, which lost 5 bases and 4 bases, there was a span of 22 bases. The V gene's germline CDR1 is LGHNA and CDR2 YSLEER. The CDR3 DNA reads as TGCGCCAGCAGCTCCAAGATAGCTAGCAGGGATCCAGATACGCAGTATTTT. It encodes CASSSKIASRDPDTQYF.

This clonotype was detected many times. This chain links TRBV12-3 or TRBV12-4 with TRBJ1-2, with no clear D. The CDR3 loop spans 13 amino acids. V lost 3 bases and J lost 3, with 8 bases in between. The CDR3 DNA is TGTGCCAGCAGTTTTAGTGTGGACTATGGCTACACCTTC. Amino acid sequence: CASSFSVDYGYTF.

The chain carries TRBV7-3 and TRBJ2-3, with TRBD1 matching 12 bases. Germline CDR1 is SGHTA and CDR2 is FQGTGA. There are 16 residues in the CDR3. The V gene end was trimmed by 5 bases and the J gene end by 3 bases; junction bases not matched to a gene: 6. CDR3: CASSTGTGGFTDTQYF. The CDR3 DNA reads as TGTGCCAGCAGCACCGGGACAGGGGGCTTTACAGATACGCAGTATTTT.

The J gene is TRBJ1-1, the V gene TRBV12-3 or TRBV12-4, with 8 bases matching TRBD1. The CDR3 contains 14 residues. Trimming took 7 bases from V and 1 from J; bases not matched to a gene: 5. CDR3 amino acids: CASTRTGQNTEAFF. The CDR3 nucleotides are TGTGCCAGCACCAGGACAGGGCAGAACACTGAAGCTTTCTTT.

V is TRBV7-2 and J is TRBJ2-2, with 8 bases fitting TRBD2. The germline CDR1 and CDR2 sequences are SGHTA and FQGNSA. The junction had 5 bases not matched to a gene; V was cut back by 4 bases and J by 4 bases. CDR3 length: 15 residues. CDR3 amino acids: CASSSQRGLTGELFF. DNA of the CDR3: TGTGCCAGCAGCTCCCAGCGGGGGCTCACCGGGGAGCTGTTTTTT.

This clonotype was detected ten times or more. The V and J genes are TRBV14 and TRBJ1-4; D gene ambiguous. Trimming shortened V by 1 base and J by 8 bases, and 14 bases separated the two germline ends. The V gene's germline CDR1 is SGHDN and CDR2 FVKESK. This CDR3 is built from 15 residues. The DNA of the CDR3 is TGTGCCAGCAGCCAAGGGGCTCGGGGAGGCGAAAAACTGTTTTTT. This gives the protein CASSQGARGGEKLFF. The full variable domain, with the rest looked up from reference TRBV14 and TRBJ1-4, is EAGVTQFPSHSVIEKGQTVTLRCDPISGHDNLYWYRRVMGKEIKFLLHFVKESKQDESGMPNNRFLAERTGGTYSTLKVQPAELEDSGVYFCASSQGARGGEKLFFGSGTQLSVL.

This clonotype was detected only a few times. The J gene is TRBJ1-1, the V gene TRBV9; D is unresolved. The CDR3 is 13 amino acids. CDR1 is SGDLS and CDR2 is YYNGEE in the germline V gene. The V end was cut by 0 bases, the J end by 5 bases, with 8 bases between. CDR3 in DNA: TGTGCCAGCAGCGTAGATGCGGGGACTGAAGCTTTCTTT. It yields the protein CASSVDAGTEAFF.